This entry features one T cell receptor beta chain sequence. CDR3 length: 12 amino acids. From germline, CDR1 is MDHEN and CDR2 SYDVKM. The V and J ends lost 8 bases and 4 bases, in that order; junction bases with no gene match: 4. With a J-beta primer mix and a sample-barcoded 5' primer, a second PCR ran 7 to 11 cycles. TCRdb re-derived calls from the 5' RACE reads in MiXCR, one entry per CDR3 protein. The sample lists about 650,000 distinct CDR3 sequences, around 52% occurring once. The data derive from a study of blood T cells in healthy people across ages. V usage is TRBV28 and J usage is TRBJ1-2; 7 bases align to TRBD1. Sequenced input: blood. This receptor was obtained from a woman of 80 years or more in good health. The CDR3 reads CASDRVGYGYTF. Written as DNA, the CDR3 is TGTGCCAGCGACAGGGTTGGCTATGGCTACACCTTC.